This T cell receptor (beta chain) was profiled in a study of blood T cell repertoires in COVID-19. Study-level background: Sources were T cells, B-cell-depleted T cells, or PBMCs; the material itself was cDNA or gDNA.

In this sample, this clone turned up once. In the original analysis: How many nucleated cells were present was estimated from reference gene primer amplification. Repertoires were generated with immunoSEQ multiplex PCR, while TCRdb's copy carries only in-frame clones and drops some. The V and J calls and the clone size are those of that table, but D and trimming were determined from the DNA. This sample has a few hundred thousand clones, with 80% to 90% found just once. The receptor comes from a man aged 25-45 years who had recovered from COVID-19. The sample taken for sequencing was PBMCs or T cells enriched from blood (not recorded which).

The CDR3 spells CASGLDRGSYEQYF. In DNA, the CDR3 is TGTGCTAGTGGTTTGGACAGGGGGAGTTACGAGCAGTACTTC. This chain uses TRBV12-5 with TRBJ2-7; TRBD1 agrees at 8 bases. Germline trimming cut 1 base from V and 4 bases from J; bases unmatched to any gene: 3. This CDR3 spans 14 amino acids. Germline lookup yields CDR1 LGHNT and CDR2 FRNRAP.